These 31 T cell receptor beta chains were sequenced from one sample in a study of T cell changes during pregnancy in multiple sclerosis. The assay was immunoSEQ multiplex PCR, and TCRdb's table has in-frame clones only and misses some. The sample carries 25,000 to 30,000 clones, roughly 89% recorded once. Sequences were derived from CD4+ T cells from peripheral blood mononuclear cells, sampled in the first trimester of pregnancy. These receptors were collected from a female donor in good health, enrolled as a control in a pregnancy study.

The chain joins TRBV15 to TRBJ2-1, with D perhaps matching TRBD1 (6 bases). Germline V gene lookup returns CDR1 LNHNV and CDR2 YYDKDF (reference sequence). Trimming stripped 5 bases from V and 5 bases from J, with 19 bases between. This CDR3 spans 16 amino acids. CDR3 in amino acids: CATSWTQGTRDNEQFF. The CDR3 DNA sequence: TGTGCCACCAGCTGGACACAGGGAACCAGGGACAATGAGCAGTTCTTC.

J is TRBJ2-4 and V is TRBV7-2; 9 nucleotides agree with TRBD1. CDR1 SGHTA and CDR2 FQGNSA come from the germline V gene. With 1 base clipped from V and 1 base from J, the junction kept 8 bases outside the gene matches. The CDR3 runs 18 residues. CDR3 in DNA: TGTGCCAGCAGCTTAGGAGAGAACAGGGGGCTCGCCAAAAACATTCAGTACTTC. The encoded protein is CASSLGENRGLAKNIQYF.

The chain joins TRBV11-2 to TRBJ2-1, with TRBD2 matching over 8 bases. Germline V lookup: CDR1 SGHAT, CDR2 FQNNGV. The CDR3 is 17 amino acids. V dropped 1 base and J dropped 1; count of bases not matched to a gene: 6. This CDR3 is CASSLVGSGISYNEQFF. Written as DNA, the CDR3 is TGTGCCAGCAGCTTAGTTGGTAGCGGGATTTCCTACAATGAGCAGTTCTTC. Full variable domain (outside the CDR3, taken from reference TRBV11-2 and TRBJ2-1): EAGVAQSPRYKIIEKRQSVAFWCNPISGHATLYWYQQILGQGPKLLIQFQNNGVVDDSQLPKDRFSAERLKGVDSTLKIQPAKLEDSAVYLCASSLVGSGISYNEQFFGPGTRLTVL.

The genes are TRBV6-1 and TRBJ2-1; 8 bases agree with TRBD1. With 3 bases clipped from V and 3 bases from J, the junction kept 7 bases outside the gene matches. Germline CDR1 and CDR2: MNHNS and SASEGT. There are 16 residues in the CDR3. CDR3 loop: CASSEISGTGYNEQFF. DNA of the CDR3: TGTGCCAGCAGTGAGATTTCCGGGACAGGCTACAATGAGCAGTTCTTC.

DNA for the CDR3: TGTGCCTGGAGTGTACAGGGAGCAGGAGAAAAACTGTTTTTT. This sequence encodes CAWSVQGAGEKLFF. V and J are TRBV30 and TRBJ1-4; D may be TRBD1 (6 bases). Germline loops: CDR1 GTSNPN, CDR2 SVGIG (reference sequence). This CDR3 has 14 amino acids. V was cut by 0 bases and J by 8 bases, with 13 bases left in between.

The chain couples TRBV5-4 to TRBJ2-1; 9 bases align to TRBD2. With 4 bases clipped from V and 6 bases from J, the junction kept 8 bases outside the gene matches. CDR1 is SGHNT, CDR2 YYREEE, per germline (reference sequence). CDR3 length: 15 residues. The CDR3 is CASSRAGTSINEQFF. CDR3 nucleotides: TGTGCCAGCAGCCGCGCCGGGACTAGCATCAATGAGCAGTTCTTC. Using reference TRBV5-4 and TRBJ2-1 for the parts outside the CDR3, the full variable domain is ETGVTQSPTHLIKTRGQQVTLRCSSQSGHNTVSWYQQALGQGPQFIFQYYREEENGRGNFPPRFSGLQFPNYSSELNVNALELDDSALYLCASSRAGTSINEQFFGPGTRLTVL.

In this sample, this clone turned up once. The chain is built from TRBV5-1 and TRBJ2-3, with TRBD2 matching over 8 bases. Germline V gene data show CDR1 as SGHRS and CDR2 as YFSETQ. This CDR3 is 14 amino acids long. The J segment lost 4 bases and the V segment lost 3 bases, leaving 4 bases of the junction unmatched. CDR3 in amino acids: CASSSGLEADTQYF. The DNA of the CDR3 is TGCGCCAGCAGCTCGGGACTAGAGGCAGATACGCAGTATTTT.

The V call is TRBV9, the J call TRBJ2-3; 13 bases line up with TRBD2. Looked up from germline, CDR1 is SGDLS and CDR2 is YYNGEE. The CDR3 spans 17 residues. The J segment lost 11 bases and the V segment lost 4 bases, leaving 16 bases of the junction unmatched. In DNA form, the CDR3 reads TGTGCCAGCAGCCCGATCGCCGGACTAGCGGGAGTCGTAGAGCAGTATTTT. It codes for CASSPIAGLAGVVEQYF.

The V gene is TRBV25-1, the J gene TRBJ1-6, with 8 bases identical to TRBD1. The junction had 6 bases not matched to a gene; V was cut back by 9 bases and J by 8 bases. The germline V gene encodes CDR1 MGHDK and CDR2 SYGVNS. CDR3 length: 13 amino acids. The DNA for the CDR3 is TGTGCCAGTTGGACAGGGCTGGATTCACCCCTCCACTTT. This gives the protein CASWTGLDSPLHF. The full variable domain, in which reference TRBV25-1 and TRBJ1-6 provide the parts outside the CDR3, is EADIYQTPRYLVIGTGKKITLECSQTMGHDKMYWYQQDPGMELHLIHYSYGVNSTEKGDLSSESTVSRIRTEHFPLTLESARPSHTSQYLCASWTGLDSPLHFGNGTRLTVT.

The chain uses TRBV7-2 and TRBJ2-3, with TRBD2 as a possible D gene (6 bases). The ends were cut back, 4 bases at V and 3 bases at J, with 20 bases in the middle. The length of the CDR3 is 17 residues. Germline-derived CDR1 and CDR2 are SGHTA and FQGNSA. Written as DNA, the CDR3 is TGTGCCAGCAGCTCAAGCCCGCAGGGAGGCGGAACAGATACGCAGTATTTT. Its translation is CASSSSPQGGGTDTQYF.

This clone was counted between two and nine times. The rearrangement links TRBV5-1 to TRBJ1-5, with TRBD1 identical over 7 bases. This CDR3 comprises 13 residues. The V gene's germline CDR1 is SGHRS and CDR2 YFSETQ. Trimming cost V 9 bases and J 7 bases; bases outside gene matches: 10. This CDR3 is CATDRARGQPQHF. CDR3 in DNA: TGCGCCACAGACAGGGCAAGAGGGCAGCCCCAGCATTTT.

The chain has TRBV7-2 and TRBJ1-3, with D uncertain. Trimming took 5 bases from V and 2 from J, leaving 25 bases between them. The CDR3 spans 19 residues. Germline lookup yields CDR1 SGHTA and CDR2 FQGNSA. The CDR3 region is CASSPRPEILSGPGNTIYF. The CDR3 DNA follows: TGTGCCAGCAGCCCGAGGCCAGAAATCCTCAGCGGTCCTGGAAACACCATATATTTT.

J is TRBJ1-2 and V is TRBV28; unclear D gene. From germline, CDR1 is MDHEN and CDR2 SYDVKM. V was pared by 7 bases and J by 4 bases, with 25 bases between. There are 17 residues in the CDR3. As DNA, the CDR3 is TGTGCCAGCATTACTTCCAGCGCAGCCCCCTCCCCCTATGGCTACACCTTC. Encoded protein: CASITSSAAPSPYGYTF.

The V gene is TRBV4-1, the J gene TRBJ2-1; no definite D call. The V end lost 0 bases, the J end lost 3 bases, and 15 bases lay between the germline ends. CDR1 and CDR2 from the germline V gene are MGHRA and YSYEKL. CDR3 size: 17 residues. In nucleotides, the CDR3 is TGCGCCAGCAGCCAAGATGCACCCGCACTCTTCTACAATGAGCAGTTCTTC. Translation gives CASSQDAPALFYNEQFF.

Of note for this clone: Other DNA sequences in this sample translate to the same CDR3. This chain connects TRBV5-6 to TRBJ2-3; D unclear. The length of the CDR3 is 14 residues. The germline V gene has CDR1 SGHDT and CDR2 YYEEEE. V was cut by 4 bases and J by 0 bases, with 9 bases left in between. The CDR3 nucleotides read TGTGCCAGCAGCATTAGCCCTAGCACAGATACGCAGTATTTT. Translated, it gives CASSISPSTDTQYF.

CDR3 sequence: CAWSVQGNGEKLFF. The CDR3 bases are TGTGCCTGGAGTGTACAGGGAAATGGAGAAAAACTGTTTTTT. The V and J genes are TRBV30 and TRBJ1-4, with D perhaps matching TRBD1 (6 bases). Germline loops: CDR1 GTSNPN, CDR2 SVGIG (reference sequence). The V end lost 0 bases, the J end lost 8 bases, and 13 bases lay between the germline ends. This CDR3 has 14 amino acids.

This rearrangement joins TRBV30 to TRBJ2-1, with TRBD2 identical over 14 bases. J was trimmed by 7 bases and V by 2 bases; bases with no gene match: 1. Per the germline V gene, CDR1 is GTSNPN and CDR2 is SVGIG (reference sequence). This CDR3 is 14 amino acids long. The CDR3 is CAWSRTSGRNEQFF. The CDR3 DNA follows: TGTGCCTGGAGTCGGACTAGCGGGAGGAATGAGCAGTTCTTC.

The chain links TRBV20-1 to TRBJ1-4; D is unresolved. CDR1 and CDR2 (germline): DFQATT, SNEGSKA (reference sequence). The CDR3 has 11 residues. V was clipped by 3 bases and J by 17 bases, with 16 bases between them. CDR3 sequence reads: CSARRERRVFF. In DNA form, the CDR3 reads TGCAGTGCTAGGAGGGAGCGGAGGGTCTTTTTT.

About this clone itself: The identical CDR3 is also encoded by other nucleotide sequences in the sample. The genes are TRBV4-2 and TRBJ2-3; maybe TRBD2 (5 bases). V was shortened by 4 bases and J by 0 bases, with 11 bases between the two germline ends. From germline, CDR1 is LGHNA and CDR2 YNFKEQ. There are 15 residues in the CDR3. CDR3 sequence reads: CASSLGETSTDTQYF. The CDR3 nucleotides are TGTGCCAGCAGCCTCGGGGAAACTAGCACAGATACGCAGTATTTT.

J is TRBJ1-2 and V is TRBV6-6, with a tentative D call TRBD1 (6 bases). CDR3 length: 13 amino acids. Trimming shortened V by 4 bases and J by 4 bases, and 10 bases separated the two germline ends. CDR1 is MNHNY, CDR2 SVGAGI, per germline (reference sequence). The CDR3 nucleotides are TGTGCCAGCAGTTTGGACAGCCTCTATGGCTACACCTTC. This gives the protein CASSLDSLYGYTF.

The chain links TRBV28 to TRBJ2-1; possible D gene TRBD2, 6 bases. V was pared by 5 bases and J by 0 bases, with 11 bases between. The CDR3 extends over 15 amino acids. Germline values: CDR1 MDHEN, CDR2 SYDVKM. In nucleotides, the CDR3 is TGTGCCAGCAGTCCCCCCGGGAGCTCCTACAATGAGCAGTTCTTC. The encoded protein is CASSPPGSSYNEQFF. Drawing the rest from reference TRBV28 and TRBJ2-1, the complete variable domain is DVKVTQSSRYLVKRTGEKVFLECVQDMDHENMFWYRQDPGLGLRLIYFSYDVKMKEKGDIPEGYSVSREKKERFSLILESASTNQTSMYLCASSPPGSSYNEQFFGPGTRLTVL.

The chain couples TRBV7-2 to TRBJ2-5, with 8 bases lining up with TRBD2. The ends lost 5 bases at V and 1 base at J; junction bases unmatched: 6. The CDR3 totals 15 residues. The germline gives CDR1 SGHTA, CDR2 FQGNSA. The CDR3 sequence is CASSQSSGGQETQYF. The CDR3 DNA reads TGTGCCAGCAGCCAGAGCAGCGGGGGCCAAGAGACCCAGTACTTC.

V and J are TRBV6-1 and TRBJ2-2, with D possibly matching TRBD1 (6 bases). The germline gives CDR1 MNHNS, CDR2 SASEGT. Trimming shortened V by 7 bases and J by 4 bases, and 13 bases separated the two germline ends. This CDR3 is built from 14 residues. The CDR3: CASMEKGGTGELFF. The CDR3 coding sequence is TGTGCCAGCATGGAGAAAGGGGGCACCGGGGAGCTGTTTTTT.

The chain carries TRBV29-1 and TRBJ1-1; the match to TRBD1 covers 10 bases. The CDR3 contains 12 residues. The trim removed 6 bases at V and 11 bases at J, leaving 9 bases unmatched. Germline CDR1 SQVTM, CDR2 ANQGSEA. The CDR3 loop is CSVTGTGVMAFF. The CDR3 DNA reads TGCAGCGTAACCGGGACAGGGGTGATGGCTTTCTTT.

The V call is TRBV7-2, the J call TRBJ2-7; 8 positions match TRBD2. V was clipped by 4 bases and J by 3 bases; unmatched bases: 8. The germline CDR1 and CDR2 sequences are SGHTA and FQGNSA. This CDR3 spans 15 amino acids. The CDR3 loop reads CASSSGTSRLYEQYF. Here the CDR3 DNA reads TGTGCCAGCAGCTCCGGGACTAGTAGACTCTACGAGCAGTACTTC.

The chain recombines TRBV7-8 with TRBJ1-2, with a tentative D call TRBD1 (5 bases). The CDR3 is 13 amino acids. V was pared by 2 bases and J by 4 bases, with 8 bases between. Looked up from germline, CDR1 is SGHVS and CDR2 is FQNEAQ. CDR3 residues: CASSLQGPYGYTF. The DNA for the CDR3 is TGTGCCAGCAGCTTACAGGGCCCCTATGGCTACACCTTC.

This sequence joins TRBV9 and TRBJ1-4; 8 bases fit TRBD1. The CDR3 contains 12 residues. The germline gives CDR1 SGDLS, CDR2 YYNGEE. J lost 12 bases, V lost 4 bases, and 5 bases had no gene match. This CDR3 is CASSIRTGQLFF. Written as DNA, the CDR3 is TGTGCCAGCAGCATAAGGACAGGGCAACTGTTTTTT.

This clone was picked up one time. The V call is TRBV27, the J call TRBJ2-4; 8 positions match TRBD1. The junction had 11 bases not matched to a gene; V was cut back by 6 bases and J by 1 base. This CDR3 has 17 amino acids. Germline CDR1 is MNHEY and CDR2 is SMNVEV (reference sequence). CDR3 bases: TGTGCCAGCAGGGGACAGGCGATGAGTCGGGCCAAAAACATTCAGTACTTC. Translating gives CASRGQAMSRAKNIQYF.

This rearrangement joins TRBV7-9 to TRBJ1-4; 8 bases line up with TRBD1. CDR1 is SEHNR and CDR2 is FQNEAQ in the germline V gene (reference sequence). V shed 4 bases and J 8 bases; nucleotides not matched to a gene: 12. The CDR3 contains 16 residues. The CDR3 spells CASSSARTGRGEKLFF. The CDR3 DNA follows: TGTGCCAGCAGCTCCGCGAGGACAGGGAGAGGCGAAAAACTGTTTTTT.

CDR3 residues: CASSLDSNTGELFF. The DNA of the CDR3 is TGTGCCAGCAGCCTTGACTCTAACACCGGGGAGCTGTTTTTT. The chain couples TRBV7-8 to TRBJ2-2; D not certain. This CDR3 is 14 amino acids long. Deletions cut 5 bases from V and 2 bases from J, with 9 bases between. CDR1 and CDR2 (germline): SGHVS, FQNEAQ.

This chain connects TRBV30 to TRBJ1-2; 8 nucleotides align to TRBD1. J gave up 2 bases and V 3 bases, and 14 bases lay outside the gene matches. CDR3 length: 17 residues. Germline V lookup: CDR1 GTSNPN, CDR2 SVGIG (reference sequence). The CDR3 DNA follows: TGTGCCTGGAGGAAAGGGACAGGCACCCTCAGGAACTATGGCTACACCTTC. Amino acid sequence: CAWRKGTGTLRNYGYTF.